This T cell receptor beta chain was obtained from a study of T cell repertoires in ileal Crohn's disease. Study background: All patients had surgery for stricturing (approximately 61%) or penetrating (about 39%) disease.

Time point reported: inflamed ileum from the surgical specimen. Profiling relied on immunoSEQ multiplex PCR, and the TCRdb table lists in-frame clones only, not all of them. This table has some 17,000 clones, about 75% appearing once. Germline V lookup: CDR1 SGHTA, CDR2 FQGNSA. The CDR3 is 13 residues long. Trimming removed 5 bases at V and 0 bases at J, with 7 bases between. This receptor was obtained from an adult with Crohn's disease. Sequenced sample: ileal tissue. The gene calls are TRBV7-2 and TRBJ1-1, with D hard to call. This CDR3 reads CASSPQLNTEAFF. CDR3 bases: TGTGCCAGCAGCCCACAGCTGAACACTGAAGCTTTCTTT.